Shown below are 29 T cell receptor beta chains from a single sample sequenced in a study of T cell responses to AZD1222 COVID-19 vaccine. The table came from immunoSEQ multiplex PCR; TCRdb's copy has only in-frame clones and leaves some out. The sample has 100,000 to 150,000 clones; about 92% are singletons. The sequencing used peripheral blood, collected on day 0 of MenACWY control vaccination. These TCRs come from an adult in good health.

The chain links TRBV6-2 or TRBV6-3 to TRBJ2-7; TRBD2 might be the D (6 bases). The CDR3 consists of 14 residues. V lost 2 bases and J lost 1, with 9 bases in between. Germline lookup yields CDR1 MNHEY and CDR2 SVGEGT. This CDR3 reads CASSYGGVSYEQYV. The CDR3 DNA follows: TGTGCCAGCAGTTACGGCGGGGTTTCCTACGAGCAGTACGTC.

The chain couples TRBV7-3 to TRBJ2-1; 9 bases align to TRBD2. Germline values: CDR1 SGHTA, CDR2 FQGTGA. V trimming: 4 bases; J trimming: 2 bases; junction bases outside the gene matches: 3. This CDR3 has 15 residues. The CDR3 sequence is CASSSSGVTYNEQFF. CDR3 DNA sequence: TGTGCCAGCAGCTCTAGCGGGGTAACCTACAATGAGCAGTTCTTC.

The chain has TRBV28 and TRBJ1-6; D unresolved. CDR1 MDHEN and CDR2 SYDVKM come from the germline V gene. The CDR3 is 16 amino acids. Trimming removed 4 bases from V and 8 bases from J, with 18 bases in between. This CDR3 is CASSSPNPGRDSPLHF. The DNA for the CDR3 is TGTGCCAGCAGTTCTCCCAATCCGGGGAGAGATTCACCCCTCCACTTT.

The rearrangement links TRBV7-9 to TRBJ1-2; 7 nucleotides line up with TRBD1. CDR3 length equals 15 residues. V gave up 3 bases and J gave up 0 bases; unmatched junction bases: 4. The V gene's germline CDR1 is SEHNR and CDR2 FQNEAQ (reference sequence). The CDR3 is CASSFHGQANYGYTF. The DNA for the CDR3 is TGTGCCAGCAGCTTTCACGGACAGGCTAACTATGGCTACACCTTC.

This clone has a single count. V gene TRBV10-3 combines with J gene TRBJ1-1; 7 positions agree with TRBD1. There are 15 residues in the CDR3. The junction had 6 bases not matched to a gene; V was cut back by 4 bases and J by 1 base. Germline-derived CDR1 and CDR2 are ENHRY and SYGVKD. CDR3 in DNA: TGTGCCATCAGTGGGGACAGAACCTGGAACACTGAAGCTTTCTTT. As protein: CAISGDRTWNTEAFF.

V is TRBV11-2 and J is TRBJ1-2; D is unclear. Germline V gives CDR1 SGHAT, CDR2 FQNNGV. The CDR3 is 15 residues long. V was shortened by 1 base and J by 0 bases, with 9 bases between the two germline ends. This CDR3 reads CASSLGPLANYGYTF. The CDR3 nucleotides read TGTGCCAGCAGCTTAGGGCCGTTAGCTAACTATGGCTACACCTTC.

J is TRBJ2-7 and V is TRBV7-9; D is undetermined. The CDR3 is 14 residues long. CDR1 is SEHNR and CDR2 is FQNEAQ in the germline V gene (reference sequence). V lost 4 bases and J lost 1, with 11 bases in between. As DNA, the CDR3 is TGTGCCAGCAGCTACCAATCAGGTTCCTACGAGCAGTACTTC. It yields the protein CASSYQSGSYEQYF.

V is TRBV9 and J is TRBJ1-1; D is unclear. This CDR3 has 12 residues. The germline gives CDR1 SGDLS, CDR2 YYNGEE. Trimming took 2 bases from V and 11 from J, leaving 13 bases between them. CDR3 bases: TGTGCCAGCAGCGTTCCCGGGCCGGGTGCTTTCTTT. It yields the protein CASSVPGPGAFF.

In nucleotides, the CDR3 is TGTGCCAGCAGTTACTCGGTGGGAGGGAGCTCCTACGAGCAGTACTTC. Translation: CASSYSVGGSSYEQYF. The rearrangement joins TRBV6-5 to TRBJ2-7; 7 bases are shared with TRBD2. Unmatched junction bases numbered 5, after V lost 0 bases and J lost 0 bases. CDR3 length: 16 amino acids. Germline lookup yields CDR1 MNHEY and CDR2 SVGAGI.

V is TRBV5-4 and J is TRBJ2-7; D may be TRBD1 (5 bases). CDR3 length: 14 residues. CDR1 and CDR2 (germline): SGHNT, YYREEE (reference sequence). The germline V and J ends were trimmed by 2 bases and 5 bases, with 14 bases remaining between them. CDR3 sequence: CASSFTGLRDEQYF. The CDR3 nucleotides are TGTGCCAGCAGCTTTACAGGCCTCAGGGACGAGCAGTACTTC. The full variable domain, completed using reference TRBV5-4 and TRBJ2-7, is ETGVTQSPTHLIKTRGQQVTLRCSSQSGHNTVSWYQQALGQGPQFIFQYYREEENGRGNFPPRFSGLQFPNYSSELNVNALELDDSALYLCASSFTGLRDEQYFGPGTRLTVT.

CDR3 sequence (DNA): TGTGCCAGCAGGTTTCAGGGGGCGAACACCGGGGAGCTGTTTTTT. Translated: CASRFQGANTGELFF. V and J are TRBV2 and TRBJ2-2; 7 bases align to TRBD1. Germline lookup yields CDR1 SNHLY and CDR2 FYNNEI. J lost 0 bases, V lost 6 bases, and 4 bases had no gene match. This CDR3 has 15 amino acids. Using reference TRBV2 and TRBJ2-2 for the parts outside the CDR3, the full variable domain is EPEVTQTPSHQVTQMGQEVILRCVPISNHLYFYWYRQILGQKVEFLVSFYNNEISEKSEIFDDQFSVERPDGSNFTLKIRSTKLEDSAMYFCASRFQGANTGELFFGEGSRLTVL.

V usage is TRBV7-9 and J usage is TRBJ1-5, with D perhaps matching TRBD1 (6 bases). The CDR3 runs 18 residues. The germline gives CDR1 SEHNR, CDR2 FQNEAQ (reference sequence). Trimming removed 4 bases from V and 2 bases from J, with 21 bases in between. This CDR3 is CASSSIRGGRGGNQPQHF. CDR3 in DNA: TGTGCCAGCAGCTCCATCAGGGGAGGTCGTGGGGGCAATCAGCCCCAGCATTTT. The full variable domain, in which reference TRBV7-9 and TRBJ1-5 provide the parts outside the CDR3, is DTGVSQNPRHKITKRGQNVTFRCDPISEHNRLYWYRQTLGQGPEFLTYFQNEAQLEKSRLLSDRFSAERPKGSFSTLEIQRTEQGDSAMYLCASSSIRGGRGGNQPQHFGDGTRLSIL.

CDR3 sequence reads: CASSVRLTPLGTLDTQYF. The CDR3 DNA reads TGTGCCAGCAGCGTCCGCCTTACACCTCTTGGGACGCTGGATACGCAGTATTTT. This sequence joins TRBV5-6 and TRBJ2-3; D possibly uses TRBD1 or TRBD2 (5 bases each). From germline, CDR1 is SGHDT and CDR2 YYEEEE. The CDR3 spans 18 residues. V lost 4 bases and J 6 bases, leaving 27 bases between the germline ends.

The chain is built from TRBV11-3 and TRBJ1-6; 8 bases are shared with TRBD1. The CDR3 loop spans 14 amino acids. Germline V gene data show CDR1 as SGHNT and CDR2 as YENEEA. Trimming took 4 bases from V and 8 from J; bases not matched to a gene: 4. CDR3 sequence (DNA): TGTGCCAGCAGCTACAGGGGGGACTATTCACCCCTCCACTTT. Its protein product is CASSYRGDYSPLHF.

This chain links TRBV13 with TRBJ2-1, with TRBD2 matching over 7 bases. Germline V gene data show CDR1 as PRHDT and CDR2 as FYEKMQ (reference sequence). The CDR3 runs 21 residues. The J segment lost 0 bases and the V segment lost 3 bases, leaving 20 bases of the junction unmatched. CDR3 DNA sequence: TGTGCCAGCAGCTTTCGGGGGGACGCGCAACCCAAACCAAGCTCCTACAATGAGCAGTTCTTC. This translates into CASSFRGDAQPKPSSYNEQFF.

J is TRBJ2-4 and V is TRBV30; tentative D call: TRBD1 (6 bases). Germline CDR1 and CDR2: GTSNPN and SVGIG (reference sequence). V was shortened by 5 bases and J by 2 bases, with 10 bases between the two germline ends. The CDR3 has 13 amino acids. CDR3: CAWETGPKNIQYF. The CDR3 coding sequence is TGTGCCTGGGAAACAGGGCCCAAAAACATTCAGTACTTC. The full variable domain, with the rest looked up from reference TRBV30 and TRBJ2-4, is SQTIHQWPATLVQPVGSPLSLECTVEGTSNPNLYWYRQAAGRGLQLLFYSVGIGQISSEVPQNLSASRPQDRQFILSSKKLLLSDSGFYLCAWETGPKNIQYFGAGTRLSVL.

The chain links TRBV10-3 to TRBJ2-5; the D call may be TRBD1 or TRBD2 (5 bases each). With 4 bases removed from V and 4 bases from J, the gap between germline ends came to 13 bases. The CDR3 sequence is 14 residues long. In germline, CDR1 is ENHRY, CDR2 SYGVKD. CDR3 nucleotide sequence: TGTGCCATCAGTGGGGGGTCTCCGGGAGAGACCCAGTACTTC. Translated: CAISGGSPGETQYF.

The chain uses TRBV7-2 and TRBJ2-7; possibly TRBD1 for D (5 bases). Germline-derived CDR1 and CDR2 are SGHTA and FQGNSA. The length of the CDR3 is 13 residues. Trimming removed 5 bases at V and 6 bases at J, with 14 bases between. The CDR3 DNA reads TGTGCCAGCAGCCGGACATTGCTGGCCGAGCAGTACGTC. Translated, it gives CASSRTLLAEQYV.

The chain recombines TRBV12-5 with TRBJ2-3; TRBD1 matches 11 bases. The length of the CDR3 is 15 residues. J gave up 5 bases and V 6 bases, and 7 bases lay outside the gene matches. Germline CDR1 reads LGHNT; CDR2 reads FRNRAP. CDR3 amino acids: CASGHGQGAVDTQYF. The CDR3 DNA reads TGTGCTAGTGGCCACGGACAGGGGGCGGTAGATACGCAGTATTTT.

The genes are TRBV7-9 and TRBJ1-2; TRBD1 agrees at 7 bases. The length of the CDR3 is 15 residues. Germline CDR1 reads SEHNR; CDR2 reads FQNEAQ (reference sequence). Losses at the gene ends were 5 bases for V and 1 base for J; bases not matched to a gene: 7. In DNA, the CDR3 is TGTGCCAGCAGCCCTCGGACAGGCCTTAACTATGGCTACACCTTC. Translation gives CASSPRTGLNYGYTF.

As DNA, the CDR3 is TGTGCCAGCAGCCCCTTTATCCTACAGCATAGGAGCACAGATACGCAGTATTTT. Translating gives CASSPFILQHRSTDTQYF. The chain joins TRBV7-6 to TRBJ2-3; no firm D call. This CDR3 comprises 18 residues. Trimming removed 5 bases from V and 0 bases from J, with 21 bases in between. Per the germline V gene, CDR1 is SGHVS and CDR2 is FNYEAQ.

J is TRBJ2-7 and V is TRBV7-2; 9 bases line up with TRBD2. CDR1 is SGHTA and CDR2 is FQGNSA in the germline V gene. CDR3 length: 14 residues. V lost 5 bases, J lost 5 bases, and 7 bases stayed unmatched. For the CDR3, the DNA is TGTGCCAGCAGCCAAATAGCGGGAGTCGACGAGCAGTACTTC. Translating it yields CASSQIAGVDEQYF. Variable domain in full (rest from reference TRBV7-2 and TRBJ2-7): GAGVSQSPSNKVTEKGKDVELRCDPISGHTALYWYRQSLGQGLEFLIYFQGNSAPDKSGLPSDRFSAERTGGSVSTLTIQRTQQEDSAVYLCASSQIAGVDEQYFGPGTRLTVT.

This clone was counted only a few times. The chain links TRBV7-9 to TRBJ1-5; D not resolved. Trimming left V 2 bases short and J 7 bases short, with 9 bases between. Germline assignment: CDR1 SEHNR and CDR2 FQNEAQ (reference sequence). This CDR3 region has 13 residues. The CDR3 DNA reads TGTGCCAGCAGCTTAACCGGATCCCAGCCCCAGCATTTT. Translating gives CASSLTGSQPQHF.

This rearrangement joins TRBV27 to TRBJ1-2; the D gene is possibly TRBD1 (5 bases). CDR3 size: 14 residues. The V gene's germline CDR1 is MNHEY and CDR2 SMNVEV (reference sequence). With 2 bases removed from V and 11 bases from J, the gap between germline ends came to 18 bases. CDR3 in DNA: TGTGCCAGCAGTTTAACGGTGACAGCCAAGCGGTACACCTTC. This gives the protein CASSLTVTAKRYTF.

The rearrangement joins TRBV28 to TRBJ2-7; TRBD2 matches at 7 bases. CDR1 and CDR2 (germline): MDHEN, SYDVKM. The CDR3 runs 14 residues. The CDR3 sequence: CGTSRRQAHYEQYF. The CDR3 region has the DNA TGTGGGACTAGTCGTCGTCAGGCTCACTACGAGCAGTACTTC. Together with reference TRBV28 and TRBJ2-7, the CDR3 gives the full variable domain: DVKVTQSSRYLVKRTGEKVFLECVQDMDHENMFWYRQDPGLGLRLIYFSYDVKMKEKGDIPEGYSVSREKKERFSLILESASTNQTSMYLCGTSRRQAHYEQYFGPGTRLTVT.

This chain uses TRBV10-2 with TRBJ2-5; D is unclear. The CDR3 is 12 residues long. Deletions cut 8 bases from V and 2 bases from J, with 9 bases between. Germline-derived CDR1 and CDR2 are WSHSY and SAAADI. The chain's CDR3 is CASALGQETQYF. Here the CDR3 DNA reads TGCGCCAGCGCCCTGGGGCAAGAGACCCAGTACTTC.

The rearrangement uses TRBV11-2 and TRBJ2-3, with D maybe TRBD1 (6 bases). Trimming shortened V by 3 bases and J by 0 bases, and 19 bases separated the two germline ends. The V gene's germline CDR1 is SGHAT and CDR2 FQNNGV. The CDR3 runs 18 residues. In nucleotides, the CDR3 is TGTGCCAGCAGCTTGCGCCAAAAGGGACACAACAGCACAGATACGCAGTATTTT. This codes for CASSLRQKGHNSTDTQYF.

The chain carries TRBV20-1 and TRBJ2-5; D is uncertain. Per the germline V gene, CDR1 is DFQATT and CDR2 is SNEGSKA (reference sequence). Trimming stripped 7 bases from V and 2 bases from J, with 5 bases between. CDR3 length equals 10 residues. The CDR3 DNA reads TGCAGTGGTATGCAAGAGACCCAGTACTTC. Translation gives CSGMQETQYF.

This chain connects TRBV5-1 to TRBJ2-2, with D unresolved. Looked up from germline, CDR1 is SGHRS and CDR2 is YFSETQ. V was cut by 0 bases and J by 2 bases, with 5 bases left in between. The CDR3 is 14 amino acids. The CDR3 sequence is CASSLDPNTGELFF. CDR3 coding DNA: TGCGCCAGCAGCTTGGACCCTAACACCGGGGAGCTGTTTTTT.